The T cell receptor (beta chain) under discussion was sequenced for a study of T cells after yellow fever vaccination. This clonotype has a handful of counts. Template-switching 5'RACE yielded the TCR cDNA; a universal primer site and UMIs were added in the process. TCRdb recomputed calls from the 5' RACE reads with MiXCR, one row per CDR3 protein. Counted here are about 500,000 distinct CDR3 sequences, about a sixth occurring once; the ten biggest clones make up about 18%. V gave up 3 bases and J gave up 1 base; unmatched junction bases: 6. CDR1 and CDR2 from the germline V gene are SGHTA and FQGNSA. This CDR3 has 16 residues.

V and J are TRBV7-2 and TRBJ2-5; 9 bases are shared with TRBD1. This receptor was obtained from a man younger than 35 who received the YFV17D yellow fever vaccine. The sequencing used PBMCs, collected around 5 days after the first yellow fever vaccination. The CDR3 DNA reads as TGTGCCAGCAGCTTCGGGACAGGGTCGGGCCAAGAGACCCAGTACTTC. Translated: CASSFGTGSGQETQYF.